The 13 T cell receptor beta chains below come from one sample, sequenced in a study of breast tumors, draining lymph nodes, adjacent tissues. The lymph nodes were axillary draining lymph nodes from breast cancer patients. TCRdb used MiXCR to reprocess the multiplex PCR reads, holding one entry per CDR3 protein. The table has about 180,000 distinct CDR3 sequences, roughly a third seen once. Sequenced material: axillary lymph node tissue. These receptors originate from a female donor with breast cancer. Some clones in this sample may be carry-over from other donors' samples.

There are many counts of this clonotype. CDR3 loop: CASSTDRVEGYTF. The CDR3 nucleotides are TGTGCCAGCAGTACCGACAGGGTTGAAGGCTACACCTTC. The chain links TRBV2 to TRBJ1-2; 7 bases fit TRBD1. Germline loops: CDR1 SNHLY, CDR2 FYNNEI. V trimming: 5 bases; J trimming: 8 bases; junction bases outside the gene matches: 8. This CDR3 region has 13 residues.

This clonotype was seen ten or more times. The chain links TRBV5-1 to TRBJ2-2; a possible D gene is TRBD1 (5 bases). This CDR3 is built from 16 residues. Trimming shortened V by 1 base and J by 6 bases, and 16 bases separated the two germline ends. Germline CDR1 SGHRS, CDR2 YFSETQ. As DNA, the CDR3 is TGCGCCAGCAGCTTGTCGGCCCAGGGTGGATCCGGGGAGCTGTTTTTT. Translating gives CASSLSAQGGSGELFF.

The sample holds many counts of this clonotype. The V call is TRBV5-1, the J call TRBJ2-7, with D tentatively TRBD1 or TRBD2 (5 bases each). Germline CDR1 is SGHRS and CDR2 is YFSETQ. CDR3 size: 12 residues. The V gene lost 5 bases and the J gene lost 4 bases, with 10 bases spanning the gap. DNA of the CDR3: TGCGCCAGCAGGGGGGAGAAATACGAGCAGTACTTC. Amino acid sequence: CASRGEKYEQYF.

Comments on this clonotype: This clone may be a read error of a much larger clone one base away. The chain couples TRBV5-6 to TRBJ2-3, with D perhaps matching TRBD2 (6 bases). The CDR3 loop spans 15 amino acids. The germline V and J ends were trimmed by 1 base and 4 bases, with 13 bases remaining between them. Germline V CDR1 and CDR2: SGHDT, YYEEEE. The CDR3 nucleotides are TGTGCCAGCAGCTTGATGCAAGCGGGCGCAGATACGCAGTATTTT. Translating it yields CASSLMQAGADTQYF.

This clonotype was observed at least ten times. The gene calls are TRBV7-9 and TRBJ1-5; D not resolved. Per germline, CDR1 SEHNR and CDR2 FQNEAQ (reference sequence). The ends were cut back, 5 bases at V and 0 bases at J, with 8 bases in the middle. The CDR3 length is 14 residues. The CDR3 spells CASSKTGSNQPQHF. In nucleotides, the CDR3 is TGTGCCAGCAGCAAAACGGGTAGCAATCAGCCCCAGCATTTT.

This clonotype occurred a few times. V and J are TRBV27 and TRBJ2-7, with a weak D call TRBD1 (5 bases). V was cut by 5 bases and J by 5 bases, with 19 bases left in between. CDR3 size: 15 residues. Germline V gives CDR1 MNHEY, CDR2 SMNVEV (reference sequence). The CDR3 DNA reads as TGTGCCAGCAGTCGAACAGGACCCGCGGTGAACGAGCAGTACTTC. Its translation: CASSRTGPAVNEQYF.

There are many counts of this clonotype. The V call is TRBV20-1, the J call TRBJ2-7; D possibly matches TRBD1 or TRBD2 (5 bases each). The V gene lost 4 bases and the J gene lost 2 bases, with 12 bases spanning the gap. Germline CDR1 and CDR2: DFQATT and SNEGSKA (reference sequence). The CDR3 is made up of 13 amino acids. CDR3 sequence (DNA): TGCAGTGCTACCCGGGACGCGACCTACGAGCAGTACTTC. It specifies CSATRDATYEQYF.

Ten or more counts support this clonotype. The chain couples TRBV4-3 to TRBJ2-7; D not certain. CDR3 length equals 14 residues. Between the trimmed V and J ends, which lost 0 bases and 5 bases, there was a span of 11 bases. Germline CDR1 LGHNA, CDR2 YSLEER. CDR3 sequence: CASSQEGLPDEQYF. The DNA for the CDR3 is TGCGCCAGCAGCCAAGAGGGGTTACCAGACGAGCAGTACTTC.

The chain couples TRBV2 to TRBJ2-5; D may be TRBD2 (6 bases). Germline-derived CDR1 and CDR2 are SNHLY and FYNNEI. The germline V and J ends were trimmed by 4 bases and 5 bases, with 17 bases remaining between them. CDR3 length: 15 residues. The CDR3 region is CASSGRRLGGETQYF. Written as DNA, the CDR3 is TGTGCCAGCAGTGGTAGACGACTAGGCGGGGAGACCCAGTACTTC.

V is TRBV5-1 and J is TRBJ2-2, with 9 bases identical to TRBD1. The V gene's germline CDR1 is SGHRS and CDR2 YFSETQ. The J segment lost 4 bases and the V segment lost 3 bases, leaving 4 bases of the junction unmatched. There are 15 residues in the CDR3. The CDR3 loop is CASSSRTGVTGELFF. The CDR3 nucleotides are TGCGCCAGCAGCTCTAGGACAGGGGTCACCGGGGAGCTGTTTTTT.

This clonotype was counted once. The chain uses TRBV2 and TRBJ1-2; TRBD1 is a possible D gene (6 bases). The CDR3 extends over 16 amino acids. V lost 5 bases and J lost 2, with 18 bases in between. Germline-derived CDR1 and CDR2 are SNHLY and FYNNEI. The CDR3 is CASSTDRPDWNYGYTF. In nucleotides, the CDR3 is TGTGCCAGCAGTACAGACAGGCCCGATTGGAACTATGGCTACACCTTC.

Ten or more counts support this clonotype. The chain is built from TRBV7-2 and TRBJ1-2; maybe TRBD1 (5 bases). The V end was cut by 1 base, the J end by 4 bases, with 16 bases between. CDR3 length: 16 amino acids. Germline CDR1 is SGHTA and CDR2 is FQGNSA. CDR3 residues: CASSLGSTVRGYGYTF. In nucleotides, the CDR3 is TGTGCCAGCAGCTTAGGGTCGACAGTCCGGGGCTATGGCTACACCTTC.

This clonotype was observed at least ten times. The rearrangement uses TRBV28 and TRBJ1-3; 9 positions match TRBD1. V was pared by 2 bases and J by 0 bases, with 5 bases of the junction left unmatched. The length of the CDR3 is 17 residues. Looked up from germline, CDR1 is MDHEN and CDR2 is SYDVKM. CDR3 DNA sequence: TGTGCCAGCAGTTTAGGGATGACAGGGGGCTCTGGAAACACCATATATTTT. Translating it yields CASSLGMTGGSGNTIYF.